Reported below is one T cell receptor (beta chain). The CDR3 sequence is 12 residues long. Trimming took 7 bases from V and 5 from J, leaving 11 bases between them. Germline loops: CDR1 SNHLY, CDR2 FYNNEI. This sample stems from a study of PD-1 blockade in classical Hodgkin lymphoma. Whole-study context: Patients were given intravenous nivolumab, 3 mg/kg, every 2 weeks.

Clones were read by immunoSEQ multiplex PCR, and TCRdb kept only the in-frame ones, dropping some. This sample has about 41,000 clones, with approximately 83% found just once. All the patients suffered relapse after autologous stem cell transplantation, and brentuximab vedotin exposure differed. The sample here was peripheral blood mononuclear cells (PBMCs), taken at baseline. This TCR derives from a human donor with classical Hodgkin lymphoma. The chain carries TRBV2 and TRBJ2-5; TRBD2 is a possible D gene (5 bases). The CDR3 here is CASTQDSETQYF. Here the CDR3 DNA reads TGTGCCAGCACCCAGGACTCGGAGACCCAGTACTTC.